Listed here are 26 T cell receptor beta chains from one sample, sequenced in a study of molecular identifiers for immune sequencing clone quantification. A single record per CDR3 protein comes from TCRdb applying MiXCR to the PCR reads. Altogether about 65,000 distinct CDR3 sequences are present, roughly 17% being singletons, with the ten largest covering approximately 1.6%. The sample consisted of naive CD8+ T cells from blood, with Jurkat cell RNA spiked in. The subset: FACS-sorted CD8+CD4-CCR7+CD45RA+ naive T cells. Receptors were obtained from a human donor in good health. Some libraries in this study had Jurkat cell RNA spiked in.

Ten or more counts support this clonotype. The chain recombines TRBV4-3 with TRBJ1-4; the D is unclear. The germline gives CDR1 LGHNA, CDR2 YSLEER. The CDR3 runs to 15 residues. V was shortened by 1 base and J by 7 bases, with 13 bases between the two germline ends. The DNA of the CDR3 is TGCGCCAGCAGCCAAGCCAGGTTTTCGTCTGAAAAACTGTTTTTT. Translation: CASSQARFSSEKLFF.

There are many counts of this clonotype. The CDR3 nucleotides are TGTGCCAGCAGCTTAGGCCCCAGCGCCTACGAGCAGTACTTC. Translating it yields CASSLGPSAYEQYF. The chain combines TRBV13 with TRBJ2-7; D remains unclear. The germline V gene has CDR1 PRHDT and CDR2 FYEKMQ (reference sequence). The CDR3 runs 14 residues. V was clipped by 0 bases and J by 2 bases, with 8 bases between them.

This clonotype was seen only a few times. The CDR3 is CARPPRRPPRGIAKNIQYF. The DNA for the CDR3 is TGCGCCAGGCCACCGAGAAGGCCCCCCCGAGGGATAGCCAAAAACATTCAGTACTTC. The chain has TRBV5-1 and TRBJ2-4; D is perhaps TRBD2 (5 bases). The CDR3 is made up of 19 amino acids. Trimming removed 8 bases from V and 0 bases from J, with 27 bases in between. Germline V gene data show CDR1 as SGHRS and CDR2 as YFSETQ.

Ten or more counts support this clonotype. The V and J genes are TRBV27 and TRBJ2-7, with 9 positions matching TRBD1. This CDR3 contains 14 residues. J gave up 4 bases and V 5 bases, and 6 bases lay outside the gene matches. From germline, CDR1 is MNHEY and CDR2 SMNVEV (reference sequence). Here the CDR3 DNA reads TGTGCCAGCAGTCCGGGGACAGGGATGTACGAGCAGTACTTC. It yields the protein CASSPGTGMYEQYF.

This clonotype was seen at least ten times. V is TRBV29-1 and J is TRBJ2-1; no clear D. The CDR3 extends over 13 amino acids. Germline V gene sequence: CDR1 SQVTM, CDR2 ANQGSEA. V lost 4 bases and J lost 7, with 14 bases in between. CDR3 amino acids: CSVGAGMGNEQFF. In DNA, the CDR3 is TGCAGCGTTGGGGCAGGCATGGGGAATGAGCAGTTCTTC.

The gene calls are TRBV9 and TRBJ2-5; possible D gene TRBD1, 6 bases. The germline gives CDR1 SGDLS, CDR2 YYNGEE. This CDR3 spans 14 amino acids. Trimming stripped 3 bases from V and 3 bases from J, with 12 bases between. In DNA, the CDR3 is TGTGCCAGCAGCGCTGGACACAGGGAAGAGACCCAGTACTTC. This codes for CASSAGHREETQYF.

There are many counts of this clonotype. This chain links TRBV19 with TRBJ2-5; D possibly corresponds to TRBD2 (7 bases). Germline V gives CDR1 LNHDA, CDR2 SQIVND (reference sequence). This CDR3 has 18 amino acids. The V and J ends lost 3 bases and 5 bases respectively, with 25 bases between them. CDR3: CASSIPPGSGDIRETQYF. The CDR3 DNA reads TGTGCCAGTAGTATTCCCCCGGGCAGCGGGGACATTCGGGAGACCCAGTACTTC.

As to this clonotype: This may be a read error: a much more frequent sequence differs by one nucleotide. The chain recombines TRBV19 with TRBJ2-1; D may correspond to TRBD1 or TRBD2 (5 bases each). CDR3 size: 15 residues. Germline lookup yields CDR1 LNHDA and CDR2 SQIVND (reference sequence). CDR3 in DNA: TGTGCCAGTAGTATCGGCGCTGGGACCTACAATGAGCAGTCCTTC. It encodes CASSIGAGTYNEQSF.

This clonotype was recorded many times. The rearrangement uses TRBV28 and TRBJ1-4, with TRBD1 identical over 10 bases. Germline CDR1 is MDHEN and CDR2 is SYDVKM. The CDR3 contains 14 residues. The V segment lost 7 bases and the J segment 8 bases; nucleotides outside the gene matches: 7. CDR3 region: CASTRTGGGEKLFF. CDR3 coding DNA: TGTGCCAGCACCCGGACAGGGGGAGGGGAAAAACTGTTTTTT.

This clonotype came up many times. This rearrangement joins TRBV28 to TRBJ2-6, with D perhaps matching TRBD1 (6 bases). CDR1 is MDHEN and CDR2 is SYDVKM in the germline V gene. This CDR3 region has 18 residues. V was clipped by 4 bases and J by 0 bases, with 16 bases between them. CDR3 in DNA: TGTGCCAGCAGTTCCTTGACAGGATCCTCCTCTGGGGCCAACGTCCTGACTTTC. Protein: CASSSLTGSSSGANVLTF.

The rearrangement joins TRBV12-3 or TRBV12-4 to TRBJ2-2; D might be TRBD1 or TRBD2, each matching 6 bases. The CDR3 has 13 residues. Trimming cost V 6 bases and J 6 bases, with 11 bases left between them. In nucleotides, the CDR3 is TGTGCCAGCAGGGACAGCGGGCCCGGGGAGCTGTTTTTT. It specifies CASRDSGPGELFF.

This clonotype showed up many times. This chain links TRBV4-1 with TRBJ1-1; D gene uncertain. The CDR3 has 16 residues. Trimming pared 1 base from V and 0 bases from J, leaving 12 bases between. Germline lookup yields CDR1 MGHRA and CDR2 YSYEKL. Here the CDR3 DNA reads TGCGCCAGCAGCCAAGTTGGCGGCAGGCTGAACACTGAAGCTTTCTTT. Protein product: CASSQVGGRLNTEAFF.

Comments on this clonotype: It may be a read error: a sequence one base away is much more abundant. The V and J genes are TRBV10-3 and TRBJ1-1, with D possibly matching TRBD1 (6 bases). This CDR3 contains 12 residues. Germline V lookup: CDR1 ENHRY, CDR2 SYGVKD. The CDR3, as DNA: TGTGTCATCAGGGGAGAGGGCACTGAAGCTTTCTTT. Protein product: CVIRGEGTEAFF.

In its sample, this clonotype was seen many times. The J gene is TRBJ2-7, the V gene TRBV20-1; TRBD2 agrees at 9 bases. V was clipped by 3 bases and J by 4 bases; unmatched bases: 7. The CDR3 is 14 amino acids. The V gene's germline CDR1 is DFQATT and CDR2 SNEGSKA (reference sequence). CDR3 nucleotides: TGCAGTGCTAGGACTAGCGGAATGACATACGAGCAGTACTTC. Translation: CSARTSGMTYEQYF.

This clonotype was observed at least ten times. This sequence joins TRBV29-1 and TRBJ2-2; D possibly uses TRBD1 or TRBD2 (6 bases each). The V end lost 3 bases, the J end lost 5 bases, and 19 bases lay between the germline ends. Germline V lookup: CDR1 SQVTM, CDR2 ANQGSEA. The CDR3 has 16 residues. This CDR3 is CSVDGIEGEVTGELFF. As DNA, the CDR3 is TGCAGCGTTGATGGTATAGAGGGGGAGGTGACCGGGGAGCTGTTTTTT.

Many counts were recorded for this clonotype. The V call is TRBV12-3 or TRBV12-4, the J call TRBJ2-6; D uncertain. This CDR3 is built from 17 residues. V lost 4 bases and J 0 bases, leaving 13 bases between the germline ends. The CDR3 DNA reads as TGTGCCAGCAGTTCATTCTCCGCAGACTCTGGGGCCAACGTCCTGACTTTC. The encoded protein is CASSSFSADSGANVLTF.

Only a few counts were recorded for this clonotype. Since a much larger clone is just one base distant, this may be a read error. This rearrangement joins TRBV7-2 to TRBJ1-4; D is unclear. Per germline, CDR1 SGHTA and CDR2 FQGNSA. This CDR3 has 12 residues. The CDR3: CASSLDQLKLVF. Here the CDR3 DNA reads TGTGCCAGCAGCTTAGACCAGCTAAAACTGGTTTTT.

This clonotype was seen many times. The rearrangement uses TRBV7-9 and TRBJ2-3; TRBD1 is a possible D gene (6 bases). In germline, CDR1 is SEHNR, CDR2 FQNEAQ (reference sequence). Trimming pared 6 bases from V and 5 bases from J, leaving 21 bases between. The CDR3 has 16 residues. This CDR3 is CASSPPAGVFQDTQYF. The DNA of the CDR3 is TGTGCCAGCAGTCCTCCAGCAGGGGTCTTCCAAGATACGCAGTATTTT. The whole variable domain, filled in from reference TRBV7-9 and TRBJ2-3, reads DTGVSQNPRHKITKRGQNVTFRCDPISEHNRLYWYRQTLGQGPEFLTYFQNEAQLEKSRLLSDRFSAERPKGSFSTLEIQRTEQGDSAMYLCASSPPAGVFQDTQYFGPGTRLTVL.

The sample holds many counts of this clonotype. This rearrangement joins TRBV6-2 or TRBV6-3 to TRBJ2-1; TRBD2 aligns across 8 bases. CDR1 MNHEY and CDR2 SVGEGT come from the germline V gene. This CDR3 has 13 residues. Losses at the gene ends were 6 bases for V and 8 bases for J; bases not matched to a gene: 6. In DNA form, the CDR3 reads TGTGCCAGCAGCCCCAGCGGGAGTCATGAGCAGTTCTTC. This sequence encodes CASSPSGSHEQFF.

There are a few counts of this clonotype. The rearrangement uses TRBV7-9 and TRBJ2-7; D is unresolved. The V end was cut by 5 bases, the J end by 5 bases, with 10 bases between. Germline CDR1 is SEHNR and CDR2 is FQNEAQ (reference sequence). The CDR3 consists of 12 residues. CDR3: CASSPDLNEQYF. CDR3 DNA sequence: TGTGCCAGCAGCCCCGACTTGAACGAGCAGTACTTC. The whole variable domain, filled in from reference TRBV7-9 and TRBJ2-7, reads DTGVSQNPRHKITKRGQNVTFRCDPISEHNRLYWYRQTLGQGPEFLTYFQNEAQLEKSRLLSDRFSAERPKGSFSTLEIQRTEQGDSAMYLCASSPDLNEQYFGPGTRLTVT.

This chain joins TRBV6-1 and TRBJ2-7; D perhaps matches TRBD2 (6 bases). This CDR3 is built from 14 residues. Germline V gene data show CDR1 as MNHNS and CDR2 as SASEGT. Trimming took 7 bases from V and 3 from J, leaving 16 bases between them. The CDR3 region is CASTWGGEDYEQYF. The CDR3 DNA is TGTGCCAGCACGTGGGGAGGAGAAGACTACGAGCAGTACTTC.

The gene calls are TRBV30 and TRBJ1-1; maybe TRBD1 (5 bases). Trimming took off 1 base at V and 4 bases at J, with 25 bases between the two ends. The germline V gene has CDR1 GTSNPN and CDR2 SVGIG (reference sequence). The CDR3 has 18 residues. CDR3 nucleotides: TGTGCCTGGAGTGAGATCGGGGTGTGGGGGGAGAACCCCACTGAAGCTTTCTTT. Translation gives CAWSEIGVWGENPTEAFF.

Concerning this clonotype: A much larger clone differs from this one at a single base, so this may be a read error. The chain couples TRBV2 to TRBJ1-4, with D uncertain. Looked up from germline, CDR1 is SNHLY and CDR2 is FYNNEI. This CDR3 has 13 residues. The CDR3 is CASNGWDNEELFF. The CDR3 coding sequence is TGTGCCAGCAACGGTTGGGATAATGAAGAACTGTTTTTT.

Comment on this clonotype: With a much larger clone just one base away, this may be a read error. The V call is TRBV10-3, the J call TRBJ2-1; D is perhaps TRBD1 or TRBD2 (5 bases each). The ends were cut back, 2 bases at V and 9 bases at J, with 11 bases in the middle. CDR1 ENHRY and CDR2 SYGVKD come from the germline V gene. The CDR3 spans 13 residues. CDR3 sequence reads: CAISEEDGGEQFF. DNA for the CDR3: TGTGCCATCAGTGAGGAAGATGGGGGTGAGCAGTTCTTC.

The chain combines TRBV11-3 with TRBJ2-3, with D unresolved. The CDR3 is 16 amino acids. Trimming shortened V by 5 bases and J by 2 bases, and 17 bases separated the two germline ends. Germline V CDR1 and CDR2: SGHNT, YENEEA. DNA for the CDR3: TGTGCCAGCAGCCCCGGTACCATGGTAATCACAGATACGCAGTATTTT. It encodes CASSPGTMVITDTQYF.

The chain is built from TRBV7-9 and TRBJ2-5, with D maybe TRBD1 (5 bases). Trimming pared 7 bases from V and 5 bases from J, leaving 20 bases between. The CDR3 runs 15 residues. CDR1 and CDR2 (germline): SEHNR, FQNEAQ (reference sequence). CDR3 amino acids: CASKVNRSIGETQYF. The CDR3 nucleotides are TGTGCCAGCAAGGTCAACAGGAGTATAGGGGAGACCCAGTACTTC.